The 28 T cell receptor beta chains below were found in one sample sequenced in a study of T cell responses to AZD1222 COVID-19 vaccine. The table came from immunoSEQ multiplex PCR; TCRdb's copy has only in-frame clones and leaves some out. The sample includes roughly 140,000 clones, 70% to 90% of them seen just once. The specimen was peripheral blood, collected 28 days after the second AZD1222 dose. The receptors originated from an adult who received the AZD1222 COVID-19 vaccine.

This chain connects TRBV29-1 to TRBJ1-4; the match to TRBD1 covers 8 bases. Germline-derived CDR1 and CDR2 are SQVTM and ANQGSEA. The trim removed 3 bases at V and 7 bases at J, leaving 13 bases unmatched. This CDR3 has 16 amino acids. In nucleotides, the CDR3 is TGCAGCGTTGAGGATCCATCTGGACAGGGCTTTGAAAAACTGTTTTTT. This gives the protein CSVEDPSGQGFEKLFF. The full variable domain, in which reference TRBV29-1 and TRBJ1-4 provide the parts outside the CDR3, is SAVISQKPSRDICQRGTSLTIQCQVDSQVTMMFWYRQQPGQSLTLIATANQGSEATYESGFVIDKFPISRPNLTFSTLTVSNMSPEDSSIYLCSVEDPSGQGFEKLFFGSGTQLSVL.

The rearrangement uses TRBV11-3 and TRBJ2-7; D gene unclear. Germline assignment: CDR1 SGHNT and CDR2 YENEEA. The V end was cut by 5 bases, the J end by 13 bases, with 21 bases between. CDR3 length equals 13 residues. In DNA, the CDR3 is TGTGCCAGCAGCCTTAACCTCCTTGCTCCACGATACTTC. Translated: CASSLNLLAPRYF.

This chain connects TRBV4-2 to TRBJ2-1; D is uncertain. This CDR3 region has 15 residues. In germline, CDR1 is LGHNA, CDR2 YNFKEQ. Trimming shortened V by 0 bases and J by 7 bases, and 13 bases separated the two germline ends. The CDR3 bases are TGTGCCAGCAGCCAAGAGGTCGGAGCCTCTAATGAGCAGTTCTTC. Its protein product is CASSQEVGASNEQFF.

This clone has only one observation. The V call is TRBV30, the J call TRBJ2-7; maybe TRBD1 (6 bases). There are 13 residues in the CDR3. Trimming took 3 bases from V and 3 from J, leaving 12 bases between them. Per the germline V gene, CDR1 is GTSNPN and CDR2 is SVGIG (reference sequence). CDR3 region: CAWSPQGNYEQYF. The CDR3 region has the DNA TGTGCCTGGAGCCCACAGGGTAACTACGAGCAGTACTTC.

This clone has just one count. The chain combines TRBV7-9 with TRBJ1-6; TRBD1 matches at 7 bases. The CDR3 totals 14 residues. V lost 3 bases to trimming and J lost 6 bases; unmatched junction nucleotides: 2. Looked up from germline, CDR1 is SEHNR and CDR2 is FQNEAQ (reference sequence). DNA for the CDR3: TGTGCCAGCAGCTTGGGACAGCTTAATTCACCCCTCCACTTT. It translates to CASSLGQLNSPLHF. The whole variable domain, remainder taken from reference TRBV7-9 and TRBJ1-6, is DTGVSQNPRHKITKRGQNVTFRCDPISEHNRLYWYRQTLGQGPEFLTYFQNEAQLEKSRLLSDRFSAERPKGSFSTLEIQRTEQGDSAMYLCASSLGQLNSPLHFGNGTRLTVT.

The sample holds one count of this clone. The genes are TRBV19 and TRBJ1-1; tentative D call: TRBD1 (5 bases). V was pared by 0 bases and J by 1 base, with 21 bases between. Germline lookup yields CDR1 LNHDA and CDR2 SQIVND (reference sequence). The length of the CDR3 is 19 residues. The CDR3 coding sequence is TGTGCCAGTAGTATAGATGCCCCCTCGGGGCGGGGGAGGAACACTGAAGCTTTCTTT. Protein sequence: CASSIDAPSGRGRNTEAFF.

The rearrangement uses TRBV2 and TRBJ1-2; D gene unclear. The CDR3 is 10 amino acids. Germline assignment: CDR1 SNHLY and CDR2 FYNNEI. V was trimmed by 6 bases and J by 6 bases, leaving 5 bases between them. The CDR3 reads CASRGNGYTF. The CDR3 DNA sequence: TGTGCCAGCAGGGGGAATGGCTACACCTTC.

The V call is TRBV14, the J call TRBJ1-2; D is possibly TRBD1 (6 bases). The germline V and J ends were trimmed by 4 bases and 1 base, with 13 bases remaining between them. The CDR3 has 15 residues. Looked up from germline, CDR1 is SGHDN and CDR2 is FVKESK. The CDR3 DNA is TGTGCCAGCAGCCCCCCCCGGACAGATAACTATGGCTACACCTTC. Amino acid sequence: CASSPPRTDNYGYTF.

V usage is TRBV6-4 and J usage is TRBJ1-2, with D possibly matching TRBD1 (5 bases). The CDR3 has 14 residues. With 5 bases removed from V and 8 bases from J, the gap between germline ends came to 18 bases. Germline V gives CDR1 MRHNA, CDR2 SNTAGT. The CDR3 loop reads CASSPTPGPGGYTF. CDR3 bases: TGTGCCAGCAGTCCTACTCCAGGGCCTGGGGGCTACACCTTC.

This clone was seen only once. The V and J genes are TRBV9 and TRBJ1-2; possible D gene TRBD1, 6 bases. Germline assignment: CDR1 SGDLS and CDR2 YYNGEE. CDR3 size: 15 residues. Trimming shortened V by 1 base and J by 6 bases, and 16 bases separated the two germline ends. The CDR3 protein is CASSVPKGGNDGYTF. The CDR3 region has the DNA TGTGCCAGCAGCGTACCCAAAGGGGGAAACGATGGCTACACCTTC.

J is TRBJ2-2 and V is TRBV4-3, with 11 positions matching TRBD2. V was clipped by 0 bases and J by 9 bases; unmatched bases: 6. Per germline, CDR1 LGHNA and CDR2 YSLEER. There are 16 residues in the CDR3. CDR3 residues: CASSQDLAGGPRELFF. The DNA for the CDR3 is TGCGCCAGCAGCCAAGATTTAGCGGGGGGGCCTCGGGAGCTGTTTTTT.

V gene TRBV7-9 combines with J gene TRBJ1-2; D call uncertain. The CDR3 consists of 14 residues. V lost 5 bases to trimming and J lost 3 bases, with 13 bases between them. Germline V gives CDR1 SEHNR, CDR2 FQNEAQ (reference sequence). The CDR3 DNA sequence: TGTGCCAGCAGCCCACTGGAGTGGGACTATGGCTACACCTTC. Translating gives CASSPLEWDYGYTF. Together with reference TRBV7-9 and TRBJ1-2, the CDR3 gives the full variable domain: DTGVSQNPRHKITKRGQNVTFRCDPISEHNRLYWYRQTLGQGPEFLTYFQNEAQLEKSRLLSDRFSAERPKGSFSTLEIQRTEQGDSAMYLCASSPLEWDYGYTFGSGTRLTVV.

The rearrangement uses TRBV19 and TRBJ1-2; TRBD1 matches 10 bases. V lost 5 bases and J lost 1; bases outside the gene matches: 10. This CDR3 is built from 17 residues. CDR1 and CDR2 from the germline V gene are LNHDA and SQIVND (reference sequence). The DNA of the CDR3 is TGTGCCAGTAGTTCGGGGACAGGGGACACCGTTAACTATGGCTACACCTTC. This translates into CASSSGTGDTVNYGYTF. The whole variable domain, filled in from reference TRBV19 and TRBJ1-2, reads DGGITQSPKYLFRKEGQNVTLSCEQNLNHDAMYWYRQDPGQGLRLIYYSQIVNDFQKGDIAEGYSVSREKKESFPLTVTSAQKNPTAFYLCASSSGTGDTVNYGYTFGSGTRLTVV.

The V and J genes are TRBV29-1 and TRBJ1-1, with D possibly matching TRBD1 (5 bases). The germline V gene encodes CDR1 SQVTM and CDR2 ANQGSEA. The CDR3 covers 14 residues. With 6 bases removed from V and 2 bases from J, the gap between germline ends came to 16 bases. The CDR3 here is CSVVPAGPNTEAFF. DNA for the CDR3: TGCAGCGTCGTCCCGGCGGGGCCTAACACTGAAGCTTTCTTT.

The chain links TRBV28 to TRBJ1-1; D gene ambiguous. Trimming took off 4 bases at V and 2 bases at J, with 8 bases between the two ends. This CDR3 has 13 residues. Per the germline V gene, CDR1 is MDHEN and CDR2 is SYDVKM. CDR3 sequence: CASSSSLNTEAFF. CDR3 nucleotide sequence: TGTGCCAGCAGTTCCTCACTCAACACTGAAGCTTTCTTT.

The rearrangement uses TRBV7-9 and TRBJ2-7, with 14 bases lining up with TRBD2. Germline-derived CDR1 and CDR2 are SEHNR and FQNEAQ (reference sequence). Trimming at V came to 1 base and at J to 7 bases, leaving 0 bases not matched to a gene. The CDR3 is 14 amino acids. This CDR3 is CASSLGTSGREQYF. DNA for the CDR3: TGTGCCAGCAGCTTAGGGACTAGCGGGAGGGAGCAGTACTTC.

CDR3 in amino acids: CASSFPRPTGNTIYF. In DNA form, the CDR3 reads TGTGCCAGCAGCTTCCCCAGGCCTACTGGAAACACCATATATTTT. The gene calls are TRBV7-9 and TRBJ1-3; D gene ambiguous. V was shortened by 3 bases and J by 2 bases, with 11 bases between the two germline ends. CDR3 length equals 15 residues. Per the germline V gene, CDR1 is SEHNR and CDR2 is FQNEAQ (reference sequence).

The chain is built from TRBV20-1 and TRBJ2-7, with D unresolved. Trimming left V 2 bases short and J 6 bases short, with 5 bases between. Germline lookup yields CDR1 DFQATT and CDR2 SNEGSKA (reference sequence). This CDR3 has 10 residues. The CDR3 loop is CSARKGEQYF. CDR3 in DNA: TGCAGTGCTAGAAAGGGCGAGCAGTACTTC.

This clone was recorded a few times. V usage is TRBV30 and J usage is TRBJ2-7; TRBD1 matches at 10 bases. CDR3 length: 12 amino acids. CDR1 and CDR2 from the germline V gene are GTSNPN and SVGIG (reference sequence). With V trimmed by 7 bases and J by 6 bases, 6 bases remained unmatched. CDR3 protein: CALRQGAGEQYF. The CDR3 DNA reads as TGTGCCTTAAGACAGGGGGCTGGCGAGCAGTACTTC.

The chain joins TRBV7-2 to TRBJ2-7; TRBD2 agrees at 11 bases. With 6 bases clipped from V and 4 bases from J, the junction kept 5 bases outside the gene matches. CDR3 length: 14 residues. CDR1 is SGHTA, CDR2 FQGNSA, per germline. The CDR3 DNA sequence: TGTGCCAGCAGGCTAGCGGGGGGAAGTTACGAGCAGTACTTC. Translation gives CASRLAGGSYEQYF.

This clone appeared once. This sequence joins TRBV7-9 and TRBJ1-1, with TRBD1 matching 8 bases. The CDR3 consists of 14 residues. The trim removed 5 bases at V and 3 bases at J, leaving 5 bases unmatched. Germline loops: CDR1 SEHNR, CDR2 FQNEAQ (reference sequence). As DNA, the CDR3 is TGTGCCAGCAGCAAAGGACAGGGCCACACTGAAGCTTTCTTT. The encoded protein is CASSKGQGHTEAFF.

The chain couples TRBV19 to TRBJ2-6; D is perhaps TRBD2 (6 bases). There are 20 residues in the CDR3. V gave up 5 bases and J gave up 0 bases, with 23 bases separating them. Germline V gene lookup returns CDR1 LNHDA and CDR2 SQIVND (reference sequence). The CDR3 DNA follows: TGTGCCAGTAGTCTGGAAGCCCCGGGACTTTCTTTCTCTGGGGCCAACGTCCTGACTTTC. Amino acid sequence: CASSLEAPGLSFSGANVLTF.

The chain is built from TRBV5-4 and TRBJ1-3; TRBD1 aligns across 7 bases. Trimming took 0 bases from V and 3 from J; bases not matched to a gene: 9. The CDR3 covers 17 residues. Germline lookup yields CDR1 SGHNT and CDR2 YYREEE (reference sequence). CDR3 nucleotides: TGTGCCAGCAGCTTGGCCGCCTCAGGACAGGTTGGAAACACCATATATTTT. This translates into CASSLAASGQVGNTIYF.

The CDR3 loop is CASSLAGTYEQYF. For the CDR3, the DNA is TGTGCCAGCAGTTTGGCCGGAACCTACGAGCAGTACTTC. The chain joins TRBV27 to TRBJ2-5; no reliable D call. The DNA end is a closer match to TRBJ2-7, so the J assignment may be wrong. CDR1 is MNHEY, CDR2 SMNVEV, per germline (reference sequence). CDR3 length: 13 amino acids.

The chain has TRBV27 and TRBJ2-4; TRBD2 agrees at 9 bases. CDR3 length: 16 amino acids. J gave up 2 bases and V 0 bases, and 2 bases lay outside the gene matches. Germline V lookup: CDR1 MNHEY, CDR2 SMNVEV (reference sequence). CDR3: CASSLSSGRTKNIQYF. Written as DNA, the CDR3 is TGTGCCAGCAGTTTATCGAGCGGGAGGACCAAAAACATTCAGTACTTC.

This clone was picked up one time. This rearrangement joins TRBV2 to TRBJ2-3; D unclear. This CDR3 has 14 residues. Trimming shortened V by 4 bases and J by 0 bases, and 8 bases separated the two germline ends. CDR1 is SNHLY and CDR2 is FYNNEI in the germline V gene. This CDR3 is CASSGRLSTDTQYF. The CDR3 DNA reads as TGTGCCAGCAGTGGTAGATTGAGCACAGATACGCAGTATTTT.

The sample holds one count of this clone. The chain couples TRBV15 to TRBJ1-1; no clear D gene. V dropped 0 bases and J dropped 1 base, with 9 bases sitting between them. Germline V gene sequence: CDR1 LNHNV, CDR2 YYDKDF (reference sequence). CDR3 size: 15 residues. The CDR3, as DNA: TGTGCCACCAGCAGAGACCGGACCCAGAACACTGAAGCTTTCTTT. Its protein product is CATSRDRTQNTEAFF.

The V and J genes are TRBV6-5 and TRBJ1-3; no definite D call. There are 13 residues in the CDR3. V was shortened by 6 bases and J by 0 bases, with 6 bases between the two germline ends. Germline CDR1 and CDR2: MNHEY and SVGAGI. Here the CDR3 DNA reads TGTGCCAGCAGACCGAACTCTGGAAACACCATATATTTT. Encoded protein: CASRPNSGNTIYF.